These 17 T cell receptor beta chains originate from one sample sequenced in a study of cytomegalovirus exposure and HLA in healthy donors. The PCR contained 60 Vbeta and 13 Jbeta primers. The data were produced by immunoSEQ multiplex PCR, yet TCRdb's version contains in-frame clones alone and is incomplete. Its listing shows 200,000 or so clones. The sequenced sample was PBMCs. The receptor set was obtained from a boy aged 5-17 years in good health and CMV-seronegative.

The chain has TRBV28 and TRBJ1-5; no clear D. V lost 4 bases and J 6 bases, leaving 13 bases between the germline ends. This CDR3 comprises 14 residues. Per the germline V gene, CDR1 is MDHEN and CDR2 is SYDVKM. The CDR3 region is CASSSPRGGQPQHF. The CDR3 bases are TGTGCCAGCAGTTCCCCGCGAGGCGGTCAGCCCCAGCATTTT.

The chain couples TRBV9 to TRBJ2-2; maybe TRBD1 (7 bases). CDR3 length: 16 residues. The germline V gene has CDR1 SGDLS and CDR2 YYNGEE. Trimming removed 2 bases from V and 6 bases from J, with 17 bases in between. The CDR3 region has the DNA TGTGCCAGCAGCGTGGACGCAGGGGGGTGGGCCGGGGAGCTGTTTTTT. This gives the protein CASSVDAGGWAGELFF. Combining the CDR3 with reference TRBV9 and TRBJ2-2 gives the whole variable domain DSGVTQTPKHLITATGQRVTLRCSPRSGDLSVYWYQQSLDQGLQFLIQYYNGEERAKGNILERFSAQQFPDLHSELNLSSLELGDSALYFCASSVDAGGWAGELFFGEGSRLTVL.

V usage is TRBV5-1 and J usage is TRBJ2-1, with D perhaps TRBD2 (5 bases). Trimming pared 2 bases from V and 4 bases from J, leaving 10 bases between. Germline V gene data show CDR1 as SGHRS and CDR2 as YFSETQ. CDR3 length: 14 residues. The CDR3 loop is CASSLGTGYNEQFF. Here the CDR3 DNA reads TGCGCCAGCAGCTTAGGAACGGGGTACAATGAGCAGTTCTTC.

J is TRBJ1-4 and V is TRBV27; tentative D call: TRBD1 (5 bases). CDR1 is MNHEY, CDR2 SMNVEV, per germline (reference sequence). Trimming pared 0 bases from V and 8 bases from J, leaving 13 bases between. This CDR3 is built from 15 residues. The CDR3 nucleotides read TGTGCCAGCAGTTTATCGAGAGTCGACAGCGAAAAACTGTTTTTT. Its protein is CASSLSRVDSEKLFF.

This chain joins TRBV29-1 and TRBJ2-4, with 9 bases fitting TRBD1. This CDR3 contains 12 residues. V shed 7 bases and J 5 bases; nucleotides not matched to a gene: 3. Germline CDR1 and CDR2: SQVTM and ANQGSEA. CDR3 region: CSARQGENIQYF. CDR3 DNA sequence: TGCAGCGCTCGACAGGGGGAAAACATTCAGTACTTC.

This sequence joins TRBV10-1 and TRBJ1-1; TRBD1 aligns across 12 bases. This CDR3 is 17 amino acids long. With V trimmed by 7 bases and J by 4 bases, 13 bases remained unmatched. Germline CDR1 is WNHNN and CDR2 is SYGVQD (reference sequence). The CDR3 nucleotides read TGCGCCAGCAAAACGGGACAGGGGGCATGGGAACGCACTGAAGCTTTCTTT. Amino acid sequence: CASKTGQGAWERTEAFF.

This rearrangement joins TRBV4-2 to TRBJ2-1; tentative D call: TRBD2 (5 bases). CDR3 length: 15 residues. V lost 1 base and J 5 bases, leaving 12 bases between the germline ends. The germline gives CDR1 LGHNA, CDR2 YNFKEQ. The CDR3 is CASSQGLSPDNEQFF. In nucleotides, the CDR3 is TGTGCCAGCAGCCAAGGACTATCCCCCGACAATGAGCAGTTCTTC.

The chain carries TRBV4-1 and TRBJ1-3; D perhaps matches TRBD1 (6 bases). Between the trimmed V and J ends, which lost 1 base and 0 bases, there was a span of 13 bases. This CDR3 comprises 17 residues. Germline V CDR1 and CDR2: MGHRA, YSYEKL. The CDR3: CASSQGGAGASGNTIYF. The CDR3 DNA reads TGCGCCAGCAGCCAAGGAGGGGCGGGGGCCTCTGGAAACACCATATATTTT.

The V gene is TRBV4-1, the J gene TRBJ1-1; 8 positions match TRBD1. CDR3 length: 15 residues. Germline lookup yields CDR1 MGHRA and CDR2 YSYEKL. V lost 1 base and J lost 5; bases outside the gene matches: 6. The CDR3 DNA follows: TGCGCCAGCAGCCAAGTGGCGACAGGGGATACTGAAGCTTTCTTT. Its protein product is CASSQVATGDTEAFF.

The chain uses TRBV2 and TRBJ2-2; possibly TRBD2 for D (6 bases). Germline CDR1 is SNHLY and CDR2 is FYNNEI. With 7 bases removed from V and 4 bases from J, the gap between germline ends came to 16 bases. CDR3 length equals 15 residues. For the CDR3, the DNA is TGTGCCAGCACTTTCGGACTATCGGCCACCGGGGAGCTGTTTTTT. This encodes CASTFGLSATGELFF.

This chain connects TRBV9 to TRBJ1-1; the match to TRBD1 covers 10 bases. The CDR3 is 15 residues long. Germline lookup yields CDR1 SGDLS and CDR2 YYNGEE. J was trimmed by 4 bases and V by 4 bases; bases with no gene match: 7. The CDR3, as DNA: TGTGCCAGCAGCATCTCGGGACAGGGGCCCACTGAAGCTTTCTTT. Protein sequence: CASSISGQGPTEAFF.

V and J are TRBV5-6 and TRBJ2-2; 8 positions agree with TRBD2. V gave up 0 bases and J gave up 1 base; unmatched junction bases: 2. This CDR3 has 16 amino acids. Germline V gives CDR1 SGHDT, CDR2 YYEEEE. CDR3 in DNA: TGTGCCAGCAGCTTGGTCCTAGCGGGGAACACCGGGGAGCTGTTTTTT. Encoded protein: CASSLVLAGNTGELFF.

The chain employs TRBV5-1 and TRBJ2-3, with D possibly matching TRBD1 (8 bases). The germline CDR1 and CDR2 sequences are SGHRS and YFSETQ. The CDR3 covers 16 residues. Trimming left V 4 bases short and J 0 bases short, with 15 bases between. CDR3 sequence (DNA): TGCGCCAGCAGCCAACAGGGGGGGATTAGCACAGATACGCAGTATTTT. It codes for CASSQQGGISTDTQYF.

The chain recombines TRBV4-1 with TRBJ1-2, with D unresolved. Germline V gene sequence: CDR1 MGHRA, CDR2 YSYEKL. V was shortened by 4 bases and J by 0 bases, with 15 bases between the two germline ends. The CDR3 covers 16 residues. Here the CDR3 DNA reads TGCGCCAGCAGCCCCGGCGGGTCTCTAGCTAACTATGGCTACACCTTC. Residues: CASSPGGSLANYGYTF.

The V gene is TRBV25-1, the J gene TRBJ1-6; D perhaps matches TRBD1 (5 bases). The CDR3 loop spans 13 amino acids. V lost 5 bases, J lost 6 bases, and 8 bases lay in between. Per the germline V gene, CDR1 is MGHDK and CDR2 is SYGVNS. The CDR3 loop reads CASSQGGNSPLHF. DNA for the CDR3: TGTGCCAGCAGTCAGGGTGGTAATTCACCCCTCCACTTT.

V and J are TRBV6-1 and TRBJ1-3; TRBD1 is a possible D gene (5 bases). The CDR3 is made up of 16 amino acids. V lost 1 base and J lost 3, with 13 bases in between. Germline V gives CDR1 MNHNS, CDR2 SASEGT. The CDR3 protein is CASSEDARVDGNTIYF. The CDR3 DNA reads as TGTGCCAGCAGTGAAGACGCCAGGGTAGATGGAAACACCATATATTTT.

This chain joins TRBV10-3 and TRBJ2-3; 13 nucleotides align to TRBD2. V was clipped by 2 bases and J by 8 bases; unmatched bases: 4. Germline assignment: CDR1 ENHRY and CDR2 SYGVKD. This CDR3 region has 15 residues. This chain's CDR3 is CAISETSGGAGTQYF. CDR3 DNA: TGTGCCATCAGTGAGACTAGCGGGGGGGCAGGTACGCAGTATTTT.